These 15 T cell receptor beta chains share one sample of origin, sequenced in a study of blood T cell repertoires in COVID-19 (dated by TCRdb to about 2020). Receptor amplification or capture employed the immunoSEQ multiplex PCR assay. TCRdb took over this immuneACCESS table, retaining in-frame rearrangements with V and J assigned. Such tables are incomplete; in checked studies, under half of the missing clones stem from an unresolved V gene, and the remainder is unexplained. The sample profile shows about 300,000 clones; roughly 87% of them were found once. The top ten constitute approximately 5% of the sample. Material: PBMCs or T cells enriched from blood (not recorded which). Receptors were obtained from a woman in her 30s who had recovered from COVID-19.

The chain recombines TRBV5-4 with TRBJ2-7; D is uncertain. V lost 0 bases and J lost 6, with 10 bases in between. CDR1 SGHNT and CDR2 YYREEE come from the germline V gene (reference sequence). This CDR3 region has 13 residues. CDR3 nucleotides: TGTGCCAGCAGCTTGGTTGGCGGTCGCGAGCAGTACTTC. The encoded protein is CASSLVGGREQYF.

The chain combines TRBV27 with TRBJ1-4; 7 bases line up with TRBD1. This CDR3 comprises 14 residues. The trim removed 2 bases at V and 8 bases at J, leaving 5 bases unmatched. The germline V gene has CDR1 MNHEY and CDR2 SMNVEV (reference sequence). CDR3 residues: CASSLTGVGEKLFF. The CDR3 nucleotides are TGTGCCAGCAGTTTAACAGGGGTTGGGGAAAAACTGTTTTTT.

The chain carries TRBV19 and TRBJ1-2; D is ambiguous. CDR3 length: 15 amino acids. The V end lost 3 bases, the J end lost 0 bases, and 11 bases lay between the germline ends. Germline values: CDR1 LNHDA, CDR2 SQIVND (reference sequence). DNA of the CDR3: TGTGCCAGTAGTATCGAGCGCCGTGCTAACTATGGCTACACCTTC. It specifies CASSIERRANYGYTF.

This clone occurred a few times. The rearrangement joins TRBV19 to TRBJ1-5; 10 bases are a match to TRBD1. Germline-derived CDR1 and CDR2 are LNHDA and SQIVND (reference sequence). This CDR3 spans 17 amino acids. The trim removed 5 bases at V and 0 bases at J, leaving 7 bases unmatched. CDR3 in amino acids: CASSPEGQGSSNQPQHF. In DNA form, the CDR3 reads TGTGCCAGTAGTCCCGAGGGACAGGGGAGTAGCAATCAGCCCCAGCATTTT.

The chain couples TRBV29-1 to TRBJ2-4; D not certain. The CDR3 contains 13 residues. V was clipped by 6 bases and J by 0 bases, with 9 bases between them. The germline V gene encodes CDR1 SQVTM and CDR2 ANQGSEA. CDR3 in amino acids: CSVWSGAKNIQYF. CDR3 DNA: TGCAGCGTGTGGTCAGGAGCCAAAAACATTCAGTACTTC.

The chain is built from TRBV5-8 and TRBJ1-3; a possible D gene is TRBD1 (5 bases). Germline V gives CDR1 SGHTS, CDR2 YDEGEE. The CDR3 is 15 residues long. Deletions cut 0 bases from V and 0 bases from J, with 7 bases between. This chain's CDR3 is CASSLEGHSGNTIYF. The CDR3 nucleotides are TGTGCCAGCAGCTTGGAAGGACACTCTGGAAACACCATATATTTT.

As for this clone: The germline gene is not matched at one end of the junction; a read error may be the cause. This chain links TRBV7-7 with TRBJ2-2; possible D gene TRBD2, 5 bases. Germline V gene data show CDR1 as SSHAT and CDR2 as FNYEAQ (reference sequence). The CDR3 loop spans 16 amino acids. The CDR3 sequence is CASSLGGTSNTGELFF. The CDR3 coding sequence is TGTGCTAGCAGCTTAGGAGGCACGTCGAACACCGGGGAGCTGTTTTTT.

V gene TRBV7-9 combines with J gene TRBJ1-2; 8 bases match TRBD1. Trimming took 0 bases from V and 2 from J; bases not matched to a gene: 11. The CDR3 totals 18 residues. Germline V gene data show CDR1 as SEHNR and CDR2 as FQNEAQ (reference sequence). The CDR3 DNA follows: TGTGCCAGCAGCTTAGCCGATCACGACAGGGGAAAAAACTATGGCTACACCTTC. It specifies CASSLADHDRGKNYGYTF.

This rearrangement joins TRBV12-3 or TRBV12-4 to TRBJ2-7; maybe TRBD1 (6 bases). V dropped 5 bases and J dropped 5 bases, with 13 bases sitting between them. This CDR3 comprises 13 residues. Here the CDR3 DNA reads TGTGCCAGCAGTGGAGGACAGTACGACGAGCAGTACTTC. Protein product: CASSGGQYDEQYF.

The V and J genes are TRBV5-4 and TRBJ2-5; the match to TRBD1 covers 8 bases. The trim removed 0 bases at V and 3 bases at J, leaving 4 bases unmatched. This CDR3 region has 15 residues. The germline gives CDR1 SGHNT, CDR2 YYREEE (reference sequence). CDR3 sequence: CASSLGSGGKETQYF. CDR3 nucleotide sequence: TGTGCCAGCAGCTTGGGATCAGGGGGCAAAGAGACCCAGTACTTC.

The chain recombines TRBV6-2 or TRBV6-3 with TRBJ1-2, with D hard to call. This CDR3 has 17 residues. V lost 3 bases and J lost 1, with 18 bases in between. Germline CDR1 is MNHEY and CDR2 is SVGEGT. DNA of the CDR3: TGTGCCAGCAGTTATGAGTCCGGCCGCGGAAATAACTATGGCTACACCTTC. It translates to CASSYESGRGNNYGYTF.

Only a few counts were recorded for this clone. This chain links TRBV6-1 with TRBJ1-6, with 9 bases that match TRBD1. The CDR3 contains 15 residues. Looked up from germline, CDR1 is MNHNS and CDR2 is SASEGT. With V trimmed by 3 bases and J by 8 bases, 5 bases remained unmatched. The DNA for the CDR3 is TGTGCCAGCAGTGATGCGGGACAGGGTCATTCACCCCTCCACTTT. It translates to CASSDAGQGHSPLHF.

The chain uses TRBV11-2 and TRBJ1-2, with D possibly TRBD1 on 5 matching bases. Trimming removed 0 bases from V and 4 bases from J, with 9 bases in between. The germline V gene has CDR1 SGHAT and CDR2 FQNNGV. This CDR3 is 14 amino acids long. The CDR3: CASSLDTGSYGYTF. CDR3 in DNA: TGTGCCAGCAGCTTAGATACAGGAAGCTATGGCTACACCTTC.

The chain is built from TRBV19 and TRBJ1-6; D gene uncertain. The V gene lost 4 bases and the J gene lost 8 bases, with 6 bases spanning the gap. The CDR3 runs 12 residues. The germline CDR1 and CDR2 sequences are LNHDA and SQIVND (reference sequence). This CDR3 reads CASSTFDSPLHF. For the CDR3, the DNA is TGTGCCAGTAGTACTTTTGATTCACCCCTCCACTTT.

This sequence joins TRBV5-6 and TRBJ2-2; TRBD1 aligns across 8 bases. Trimming at V came to 4 bases and at J to 4 bases, leaving 15 bases not matched to a gene. Germline V gene lookup returns CDR1 SGHDT and CDR2 YYEEEE. CDR3 length: 18 residues. The CDR3: CASSATHGTGLSTGELFF. CDR3 DNA: TGTGCCAGCAGCGCGACCCACGGGACAGGCCTTTCCACCGGGGAGCTGTTTTTT.